This TCR beta chain is from a study of shared clonotypes between healthy human individuals. This table comes from immunoSEQ multiplex PCR, and its TCRdb copy is limited to in-frame clones, with some not included. The sample includes roughly 2,500,000 clones, 93% of them seen just once. Nashville, Tennessee was home to all donors, each a Caucasian adult. The sequence derives from a man younger than 30 in good health. Some clones in this sample may be carry-over from other donors' samples. The sample taken for sequencing was naive CD4+ T cells from PBMCs. This sample's subset: CD45RA+ positively selected.

The CDR3 DNA follows: TGTGCCAGCAGTTTGTCCTTGACAGGTGGAAACACCATATATTTT. This encodes CASSLSLTGGNTIYF. The chain recombines TRBV28 with TRBJ1-3, with a tentative D call TRBD1 (6 bases). The CDR3 sequence is 15 residues long. The ends were cut back, 3 bases at V and 3 bases at J, with 12 bases in the middle. Germline V gives CDR1 MDHEN, CDR2 SYDVKM.